These 18 T cell receptor beta chains were sequenced from one sample in a study of cytotoxic CD8 clonotypes in ibrutinib-treated CLL. Libraries were prepared by immunoSEQ multiplex PCR; TCRdb keeps only in-frame clonotypes and omits some of them. This table has 80,000 to 95,000 clones, roughly three quarters appearing once. Source: PBMCs, taken after 12 months of ibrutinib treatment. These receptors were obtained from a human donor with chronic lymphocytic leukemia.

The chain recombines TRBV19 with TRBJ2-3; D unclear. V gave up 4 bases and J gave up 3 bases, with 17 bases separating them. Germline CDR1 reads LNHDA; CDR2 reads SQIVND (reference sequence). The CDR3 covers 16 residues. The DNA of the CDR3 is TGTGCCAGTAGTACCCGGGCTCTCCCCCCAACAGATACGCAGTATTTT. Residues: CASSTRALPPTDTQYF.

The chain has TRBV7-2 and TRBJ1-5; D gene uncertain. V lost 5 bases, J lost 7 bases, and 18 bases lay in between. The CDR3 has 15 amino acids. Per germline, CDR1 SGHTA and CDR2 FQGNSA. The CDR3 sequence: CASSPNPTGSQPQHF. The CDR3 DNA sequence: TGTGCCAGCAGCCCAAACCCCACCGGGAGCCAGCCCCAGCATTTT.

V usage is TRBV6-6 and J usage is TRBJ1-1, with a tentative D call TRBD1 (5 bases). The CDR3 has 14 residues. Deletions cut 4 bases from V and 0 bases from J, with 9 bases between. CDR1 and CDR2 from the germline V gene are MNHNY and SVGAGI (reference sequence). The CDR3 loop is CASSLGTVNTEAFF. Written as DNA, the CDR3 is TGTGCCAGCAGTTTAGGGACGGTGAACACTGAAGCTTTCTTT.

Regarding this clone: The sample carries other DNA sequences with the same CDR3. The J gene is TRBJ2-3, the V gene TRBV7-2; D gene ambiguous. This CDR3 spans 12 amino acids. The ends were cut back, 4 bases at V and 6 bases at J, with 8 bases in the middle. Germline CDR1 and CDR2: SGHTA and FQGNSA. The CDR3 spells CASSYTGDTQYF. The DNA for the CDR3 is TGTGCCAGCAGCTACACCGGGGATACGCAGTATTTT.

The chain links TRBV19 to TRBJ2-1; D is possibly TRBD2 (5 bases). Germline lookup yields CDR1 LNHDA and CDR2 SQIVND (reference sequence). Trimming cost V 5 bases and J 7 bases, with 15 bases left between them. The CDR3 is made up of 14 amino acids. The CDR3 here is CASSWVGGQNEQFF. CDR3 coding DNA: TGTGCCAGTAGTTGGGTGGGCGGGCAGAATGAGCAGTTCTTC.

V is TRBV6-5 and J is TRBJ2-4; the D gene is possibly TRBD2 (5 bases). V lost 2 bases to trimming and J lost 1 base, with 12 bases between them. This CDR3 is 16 amino acids long. Germline loops: CDR1 MNHEY, CDR2 SVGAGI. CDR3 sequence (DNA): TGTGCCAGCAGTTACGGGCGCCCGGGGGCCAAAAACATTCAGTACTTC. The encoded protein is CASSYGRPGAKNIQYF.

V and J are TRBV9 and TRBJ1-4; D possibly corresponds to TRBD1 (5 bases). Trimming stripped 0 bases from V and 4 bases from J, with 10 bases between. The germline V gene has CDR1 SGDLS and CDR2 YYNGEE. This CDR3 region has 15 residues. CDR3 amino acids: CASSVGAGSNEKLFF. For the CDR3, the DNA is TGTGCCAGCAGCGTAGGGGCAGGGAGTAATGAAAAACTGTTTTTT.

This clone was observed a handful of times. This chain joins TRBV28 and TRBJ1-1, with 7 bases identical to TRBD1. Germline V gene lookup returns CDR1 MDHEN and CDR2 SYDVKM. V was pared by 2 bases and J by 8 bases, with 17 bases of the junction left unmatched. The CDR3 extends over 17 amino acids. This CDR3 is CASSLRGWVRGRSEAFF. CDR3 in DNA: TGTGCCAGCAGTTTAAGGGGTTGGGTTAGGGGGCGATCCGAAGCTTTCTTT.

The V gene is TRBV7-9, the J gene TRBJ2-5; tentatively, D is TRBD2 (7 bases). The CDR3 extends over 18 amino acids. Trimming cost V 2 bases and J 0 bases, with 19 bases left between them. The V gene's germline CDR1 is SEHNR and CDR2 FQNEAQ (reference sequence). CDR3 DNA sequence: TGTGCCAGCAGCTTATGGGGTTCGGGGGGCGAGTACCAAGAGACCCAGTACTTC. Its translation: CASSLWGSGGEYQETQYF.

This chain connects TRBV9 to TRBJ2-3; TRBD2 is a possible D gene (6 bases). Trimming pared 0 bases from V and 6 bases from J, leaving 11 bases between. This CDR3 has 14 residues. The germline gives CDR1 SGDLS, CDR2 YYNGEE. CDR3 bases: TGTGCCAGCAGCGTAGTAGGGACTGGGGATACGCAGTATTTT. Amino acid sequence: CASSVVGTGDTQYF.

This clone was counted a few times. This chain joins TRBV13 and TRBJ2-3; 10 bases agree with TRBD2. J was trimmed by 4 bases and V by 4 bases; bases with no gene match: 8. Germline loops: CDR1 PRHDT, CDR2 FYEKMQ (reference sequence). The CDR3 totals 16 residues. In nucleotides, the CDR3 is TGTGCCAGCAGCTGGGGAGCGGGAGGGGTCGCAGATACGCAGTATTTT. This gives the protein CASSWGAGGVADTQYF.

The V call is TRBV30, the J call TRBJ1-5; D perhaps matches TRBD1 (6 bases). The V gene lost 3 bases and the J gene lost 6 bases, with 18 bases spanning the gap. This CDR3 region has 15 residues. Germline values: CDR1 GTSNPN, CDR2 SVGIG (reference sequence). For the CDR3, the DNA is TGTGCCTGGAGCGGAGGGACACCGGGGCGTCAGCCCCAGCATTTT. This sequence encodes CAWSGGTPGRQPQHF.

V is TRBV11-3 and J is TRBJ2-1; 11 bases map to TRBD2. Germline CDR1 is SGHNT and CDR2 is YENEEA. The CDR3 has 15 residues. V lost 3 bases and J lost 5; bases outside the gene matches: 3. CDR3 in amino acids: CASSLGLAENNEQFF. CDR3 sequence (DNA): TGTGCCAGCAGCTTGGGACTAGCGGAGAACAATGAGCAGTTCTTC. The variable domain in full, with the rest retrieved from reference TRBV11-3 and TRBJ2-1, is EAGVVQSPRYKIIEKKQPVAFWCNPISGHNTLYWYLQNLGQGPELLIRYENEEAVDDSQLPKDRFSAERLKGVDSTLKIQPAELGDSAVYLCASSLGLAENNEQFFGPGTRLTVL.

CDR3 residues: CASGGSPEAFF. Written as DNA, the CDR3 is TGTGCCAGCGGAGGGTCCCCTGAAGCTTTCTTT. The chain is built from TRBV27 and TRBJ1-1; no definite D call. Per the germline V gene, CDR1 is MNHEY and CDR2 is SMNVEV (reference sequence). This CDR3 has 11 amino acids. The ends were cut back, 8 bases at V and 6 bases at J, with 10 bases in the middle.

The chain joins TRBV29-1 to TRBJ2-7; D is unclear. The length of the CDR3 is 12 residues. Trimming left V 7 bases short and J 0 bases short, with 10 bases between. Germline-derived CDR1 and CDR2 are SQVTM and ANQGSEA. The DNA of the CDR3 is TGCAGCGCCCGCTCATCCTCCTACGAGCAGTACTTC. It translates to CSARSSSYEQYF.

V is TRBV28 and J is TRBJ2-7; 13 positions match TRBD2. CDR3 size: 16 residues. Unmatched junction bases numbered 7, after V lost 6 bases and J lost 2 bases. CDR1 and CDR2 (germline): MDHEN, SYDVKM. The DNA for the CDR3 is TGTGCCAGCAGCCAACTAGCGGGAGGGGCGACCTACGAGCAGTACTTC. Protein sequence: CASSQLAGGATYEQYF. The variable domain in full, completed from reference TRBV28 and TRBJ2-7, reads DVKVTQSSRYLVKRTGEKVFLECVQDMDHENMFWYRQDPGLGLRLIYFSYDVKMKEKGDIPEGYSVSREKKERFSLILESASTNQTSMYLCASSQLAGGATYEQYFGPGTRLTVT.

This CDR3 reads CASSEDRRIQPQHF. The CDR3 DNA reads TGTGCCAGCAGTGAAGACCGACGGATCCAGCCCCAGCATTTT. V is TRBV2 and J is TRBJ1-5; no firm D call. Germline V gene data show CDR1 as SNHLY and CDR2 as FYNNEI. This CDR3 comprises 14 residues. The ends were cut back, 1 base at V and 7 bases at J, with 11 bases in the middle.

V and J are TRBV27 and TRBJ2-2, with 7 nucleotides matching TRBD2. The CDR3 consists of 15 residues. The ends lost 5 bases at V and 5 bases at J; junction bases unmatched: 8. Germline lookup yields CDR1 MNHEY and CDR2 SMNVEV (reference sequence). The CDR3, as DNA: TGTGCCAGCAGTCCCACTAGCGCGGCAACCGGGGAGCTGTTTTTT. It codes for CASSPTSAATGELFF.